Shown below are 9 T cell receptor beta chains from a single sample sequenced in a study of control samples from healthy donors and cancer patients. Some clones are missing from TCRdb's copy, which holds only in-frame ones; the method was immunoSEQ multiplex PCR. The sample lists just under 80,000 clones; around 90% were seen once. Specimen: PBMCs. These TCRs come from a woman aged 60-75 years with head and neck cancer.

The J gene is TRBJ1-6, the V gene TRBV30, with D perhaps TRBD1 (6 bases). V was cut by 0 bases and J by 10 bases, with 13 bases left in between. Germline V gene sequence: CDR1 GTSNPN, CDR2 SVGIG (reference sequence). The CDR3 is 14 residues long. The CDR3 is CAWSVEQGGSPLHF. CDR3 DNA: TGTGCCTGGAGTGTAGAACAGGGTGGGTCACCCCTCCACTTT.

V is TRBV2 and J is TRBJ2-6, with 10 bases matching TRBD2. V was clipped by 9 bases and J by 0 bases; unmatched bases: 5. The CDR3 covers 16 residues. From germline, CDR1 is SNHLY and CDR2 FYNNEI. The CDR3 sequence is CASGTSANSGANVLTF. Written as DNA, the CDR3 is TGTGCCAGTGGGACTAGCGCCAACTCTGGGGCCAACGTCCTGACTTTC.

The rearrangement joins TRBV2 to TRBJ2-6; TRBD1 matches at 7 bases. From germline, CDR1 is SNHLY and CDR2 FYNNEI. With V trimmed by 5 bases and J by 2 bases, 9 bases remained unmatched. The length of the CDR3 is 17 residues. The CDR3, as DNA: TGTGCCAGCAGTCCACAGGGGCCCCAGGCTGGGGCCAACGTCCTGACTTTC. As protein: CASSPQGPQAGANVLTF.

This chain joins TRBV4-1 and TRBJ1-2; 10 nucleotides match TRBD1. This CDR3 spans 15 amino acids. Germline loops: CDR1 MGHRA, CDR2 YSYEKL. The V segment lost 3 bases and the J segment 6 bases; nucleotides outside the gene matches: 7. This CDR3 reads CASSHLDRGPDGYTF. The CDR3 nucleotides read TGCGCCAGCAGCCACCTCGACAGGGGGCCGGATGGCTACACCTTC.

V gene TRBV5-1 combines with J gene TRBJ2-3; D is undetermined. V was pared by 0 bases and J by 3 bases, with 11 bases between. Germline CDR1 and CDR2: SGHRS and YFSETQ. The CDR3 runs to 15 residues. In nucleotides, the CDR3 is TGCGCCAGCAGCTTGGGTAGTCCCGTGACAGATACGCAGTATTTT. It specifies CASSLGSPVTDTQYF.

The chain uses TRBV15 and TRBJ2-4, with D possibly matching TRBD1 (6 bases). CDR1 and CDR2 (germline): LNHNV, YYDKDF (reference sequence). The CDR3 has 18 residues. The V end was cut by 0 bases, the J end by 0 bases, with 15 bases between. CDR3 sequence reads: CATSRDLQGSLAKNIQYF. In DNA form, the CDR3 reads TGTGCCACCAGCAGAGATCTACAGGGCAGTCTAGCCAAAAACATTCAGTACTTC.

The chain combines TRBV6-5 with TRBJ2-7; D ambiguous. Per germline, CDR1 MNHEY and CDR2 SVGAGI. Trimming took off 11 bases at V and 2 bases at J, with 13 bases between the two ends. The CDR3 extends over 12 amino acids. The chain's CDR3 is CAGGRGTYEQYF. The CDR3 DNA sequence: TGTGCCGGTGGACGTGGGACCTACGAGCAGTACTTC.

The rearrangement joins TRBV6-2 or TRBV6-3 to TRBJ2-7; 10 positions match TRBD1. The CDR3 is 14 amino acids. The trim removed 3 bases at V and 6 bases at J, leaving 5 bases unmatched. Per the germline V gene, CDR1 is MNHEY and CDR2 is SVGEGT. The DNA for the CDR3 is TGTGCCAGCAGTTATGGGCGGACAGGGGGCGAGCAGTACTTC. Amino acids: CASSYGRTGGEQYF.

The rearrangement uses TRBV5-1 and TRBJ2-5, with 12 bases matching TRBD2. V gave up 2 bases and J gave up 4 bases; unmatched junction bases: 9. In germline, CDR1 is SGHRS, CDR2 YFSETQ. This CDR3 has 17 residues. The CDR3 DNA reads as TGCGCCAGCAGCTTCCGACCGACTAGCGGGAGTGGAGAGACCCAGTACTTC. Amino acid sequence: CASSFRPTSGSGETQYF.